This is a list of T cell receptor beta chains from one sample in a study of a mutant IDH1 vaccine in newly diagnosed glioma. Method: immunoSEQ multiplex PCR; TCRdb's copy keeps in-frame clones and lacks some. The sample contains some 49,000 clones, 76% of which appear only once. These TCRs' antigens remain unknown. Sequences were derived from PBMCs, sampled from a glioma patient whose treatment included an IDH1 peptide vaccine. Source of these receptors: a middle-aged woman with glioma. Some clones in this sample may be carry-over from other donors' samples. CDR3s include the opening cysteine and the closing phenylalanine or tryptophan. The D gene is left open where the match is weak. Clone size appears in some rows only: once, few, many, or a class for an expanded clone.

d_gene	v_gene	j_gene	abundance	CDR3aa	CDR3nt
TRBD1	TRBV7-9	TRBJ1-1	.	CASSLGDSTEAFF	TGTGCCAGCAGCTTAGGGGACAGCACTGAAGCTTTCTTT
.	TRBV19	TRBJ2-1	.	CASMEYTLNEQFF	TGTGCCAGTATGGAGTATACGCTCAATGAGCAGTTCTTC
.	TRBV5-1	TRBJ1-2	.	CASSLAPDRTYGYTF	TGCGCCAGCAGCTTGGCCCCGGACAGAACCTATGGCTACACCTTC
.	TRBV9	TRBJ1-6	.	CASSAGIDSYNSPLHF	TGTGCCAGCAGCGCAGGGATTGACTCCTATAATTCACCCCTCCACTTT
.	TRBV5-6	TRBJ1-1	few	CASDLYTGTMNTEAFF	TGTGCCAGCGACCTATACACCGGGACTATGAACACTGAAGCTTTCTTT
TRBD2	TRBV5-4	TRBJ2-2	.	CASKTSGGAVGSGELFF	TGTGCCAGCAAGACTAGCGGGGGAGCTGTGGGGTCCGGGGAGCTGTTTTTT
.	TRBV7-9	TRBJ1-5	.	CASSLGNGGSNQPQHF	TGTGCCAGCAGCTTAGGGAATGGTGGGAGCAATCAGCCCCAGCATTTT
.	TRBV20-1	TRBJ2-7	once	CSATAAHEQYF	TGCAGTGCTACAGCTGCGCACGAGCAGTACTTC
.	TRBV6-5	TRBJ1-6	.	CASMPGGNSPLHF	TGTGCCAGCATGCCCGGGGGCAATTCACCCCTCCACTTT
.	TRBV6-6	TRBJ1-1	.	CASSQVSPGVPFF	TGTGCCAGCAGCCAGGTCTCCCCGGGGGTTCCTTTCTTT
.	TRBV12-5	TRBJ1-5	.	CASGLAGPQHF	TGTGCTAGTGGTTTGGCCGGCCCCCAGCATTTT
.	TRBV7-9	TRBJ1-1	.	CASSLDLRDDTEAFF	TGTGCCAGCAGCTTAGATTTAAGGGATGACACTGAAGCTTTCTTT
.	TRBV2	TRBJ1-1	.	CASNRANTEAFF	TGTGCCAGCAACAGGGCGAACACTGAAGCTTTCTTT
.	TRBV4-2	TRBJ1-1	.	CASSQDSGTEAFF	TGTGCCAGCAGCCAAGATTCAGGGACTGAAGCTTTCTTT
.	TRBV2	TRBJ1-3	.	CASRYGGTPYF	TGTGCCAGCCGTTATGGCGGGACCCCATATTTT
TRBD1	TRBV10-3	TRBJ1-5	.	CAISLTGTQPQHF	TGTGCCATCAGTTTGACAGGGACCCAGCCCCAGCATTTT
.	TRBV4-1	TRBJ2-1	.	CASSQGTREQFF	TGCGCCAGCAGCCAAGGGACTCGGGAGCAGTTCTTC
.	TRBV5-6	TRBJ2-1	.	CASSSKFTYGSSYNEQFF	TGTGCCAGCAGCTCCAAATTCACCTATGGAAGCTCCTACAATGAGCAGTTCTTC
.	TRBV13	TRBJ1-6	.	CASSLRRSSYNSPLHF	TGTGCCAGCAGCTTAAGACGGAGCTCCTATAATTCACCCCTCCACTTT
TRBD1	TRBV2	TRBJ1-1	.	CASSMDRGHGTEAFF	TGTGCCAGCAGTATGGACAGGGGGCATGGCACTGAAGCTTTCTTT
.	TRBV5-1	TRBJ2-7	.	CASSLAQVGDEQYF	TGCGCCAGCAGCTTGGCTCAGGTTGGCGACGAGCAGTACTTC
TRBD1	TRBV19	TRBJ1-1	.	CASWTDRGLAEAFF	TGTGCCAGTTGGACTGACAGGGGGCTCGCTGAAGCTTTCTTT
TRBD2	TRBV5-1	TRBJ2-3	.	CASSPGLARDTQYF	TGCGCCAGCAGCCCGGGACTAGCGAGAGATACGCAGTATTTT
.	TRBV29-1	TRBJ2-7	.	CSGDNSEQYF	TGCAGCGGGGATAATTCCGAGCAGTACTTC
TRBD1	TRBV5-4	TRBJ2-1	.	CASSFGDREGEQFF	TGTGCCAGCAGCTTCGGTGACAGGGAAGGGGAGCAGTTCTTC
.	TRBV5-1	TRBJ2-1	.	CASSYLASYNEQFF	TGCGCCAGCAGCTATCTTGCATCCTACAATGAGCAGTTCTTC
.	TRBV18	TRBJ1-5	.	CASSPGTLQPQHF	TGTGCCAGCTCACCGGGGACACTCCAGCCCCAGCATTTT
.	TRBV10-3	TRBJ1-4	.	CASWPGGAAGGATNEKLFF	TGTGCCTCATGGCCTGGGGGGGCCGCCGGGGGTGCAACTAATGAAAAACTGTTTTTT
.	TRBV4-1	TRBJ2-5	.	CASSQSVRTQETQYF	TGCGCCAGCAGCCAATCTGTACGGACTCAAGAGACCCAGTACTTC
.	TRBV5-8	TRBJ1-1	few	CASGRDNTEAFF	TGTGCCAGCGGCCGGGACAACACTGAAGCTTTCTTT
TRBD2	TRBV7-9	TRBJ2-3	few	CASSLGGSQYF	TGTGCCAGCAGCTTGGGGGGGTCGCAGTATTTT
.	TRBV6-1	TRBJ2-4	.	CASSEKWEAHIQYF	TGTGCCAGCAGTGAAAAATGGGAGGCGCACATTCAGTACTTC
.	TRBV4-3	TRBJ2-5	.	CASSQEAFPGETQYF	TGCGCCAGCAGCCAAGAAGCATTCCCTGGGGAGACCCAGTACTTC
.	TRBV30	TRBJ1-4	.	CAWSPRGKGEKLFF	TGTGCCTGGAGTCCGAGAGGGAAAGGTGAAAAACTGTTTTTT
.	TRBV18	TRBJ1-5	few	CASSLYREGNQPQHF	TGTGCCAGCTCACTATACAGGGAGGGCAATCAGCCCCAGCATTTT
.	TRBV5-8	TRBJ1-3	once	CASSPRGASSGNTIYF	TGTGCCAGCAGCCCCAGAGGGGCGTCCAGTGGAAACACCATATATTTT
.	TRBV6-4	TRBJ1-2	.	CASSPTEMGNNYDYTF	TGTGCCAGCAGCCCCACGGAGATGGGCAACAACTATGACTACACCTTC
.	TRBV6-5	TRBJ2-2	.	CASSYLSAANTGELFF	TGTGCCAGCAGTTACCTTTCCGCAGCGAACACCGGGGAGCTGTTTTTT
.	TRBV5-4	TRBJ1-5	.	CASSLAGMREDQPQHF	TGTGCCAGCAGCTTGGCAGGGATGAGAGAGGATCAGCCCCAGCATTTT
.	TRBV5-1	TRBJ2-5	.	CASSFGGGPETQYF	TGCGCCAGCAGCTTTGGCGGAGGGCCGGAGACCCAGTACTTC
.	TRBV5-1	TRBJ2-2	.	CASSANTGELFF	TGCGCCAGCAGCGCCAACACCGGGGAGCTGTTTTTT
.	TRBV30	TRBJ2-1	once	CAWSRTVGSSYNEQFF	TGTGCCTGGAGCCGGACAGTTGGGAGCTCCTACAATGAGCAGTTCTTC
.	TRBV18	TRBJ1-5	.	CASSPTGQNQPQHF	TGTGCCAGCTCACCTACTGGACAGAATCAGCCCCAGCATTTT
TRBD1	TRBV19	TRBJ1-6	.	CASSRQGDNSPLHF	TGTGCCAGTAGCCGACAGGGGGATAATTCACCCCTCCACTTT
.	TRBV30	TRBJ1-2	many	CACRNRNYGYTF	TGTGCCTGCCGGAACAGAAACTATGGCTACACCTTC
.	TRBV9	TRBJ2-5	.	CASSPQARQETQYF	TGTGCCAGCAGCCCCCAAGCCCGTCAAGAGACCCAGTACTTC
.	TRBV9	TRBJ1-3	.	CASGGFSGNTIYF	TGTGCCAGCGGGGGGTTTTCTGGAAACACCATATATTTT
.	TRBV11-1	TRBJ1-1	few	CASSLWENTEAFF	TGTGCCAGCAGCCTTTGGGAGAACACTGAAGCTTTCTTT
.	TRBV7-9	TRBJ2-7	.	CASSLDSLSYEQYF	TGTGCCAGCAGCTTAGACAGTCTCTCCTACGAGCAGTACTTC
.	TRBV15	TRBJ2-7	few	CATSRPWDTPYEQYF	TGTGCCACCAGCAGACCCTGGGACACTCCCTACGAGCAGTACTTC
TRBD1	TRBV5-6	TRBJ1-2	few	CASHEGGKLYGYTF	TGTGCCAGTCACGAAGGGGGCAAACTCTATGGCTACACCTTC
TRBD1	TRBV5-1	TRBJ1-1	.	CASSSSTGGSNTEAFF	TGCGCCAGCAGCTCATCGACAGGGGGCTCGAACACTGAAGCTTTCTTT
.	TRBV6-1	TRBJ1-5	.	CASSDQINQPQHF	TGTGCCAGCAGTGACCAGATCAATCAGCCCCAGCATTTT
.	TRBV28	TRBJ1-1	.	CASSQWGGNTEAFF	TGTGCCAGCAGCCAGTGGGGGGGGAACACTGAAGCTTTCTTT
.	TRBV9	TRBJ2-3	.	CASSVEQRTDTQYF	TGTGCCAGCAGCGTCGAGCAGCGCACAGATACGCAGTATTTT
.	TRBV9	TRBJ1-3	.	CASSVEGSLSGNTIYF	TGTGCCAGCAGCGTAGAAGGCTCTCTCTCTGGAAACACCATATATTTT
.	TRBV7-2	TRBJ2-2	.	CASSPGAGGELFF	TGTGCCAGCAGCCCGGGGGCGGGCGGGGAGCTGTTTTTT
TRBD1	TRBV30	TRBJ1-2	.	CAWRHWTGVKGGYTF	TGTGCCTGGAGGCATTGGACAGGGGTTAAGGGCGGCTACACCTTC
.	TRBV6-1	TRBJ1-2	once	CASSLQQVTWTGYTF	TGTGCCAGCAGTCTACAACAGGTGACTTGGACTGGCTACACCTTC